The 4 T cell receptor beta chains given below trace back to one sample, sequenced in a study of cytomegalovirus exposure and HLA in healthy donors. Using immunoSEQ multiplex PCR, the repertoire was profiled, and TCRdb retains in-frame clones only, with some absent. The table has over 200,000 clones, around 87% seen once; the top ten hold about 2%. Sequences were obtained from PBMCs. Receptor source: a woman under 30 in good health and CMV-seropositive.

The chain is built from TRBV9 and TRBJ2-1; 14 nucleotides align to TRBD2. CDR3 length: 17 amino acids. J lost 1 base, V lost 6 bases, and 6 bases had no gene match. Germline values: CDR1 SGDLS, CDR2 YYNGEE. The CDR3 spells CASKGGTSGRSYNEQFF. In nucleotides, the CDR3 is TGTGCCAGCAAGGGCGGGACTAGCGGGAGATCCTACAATGAGCAGTTCTTC.

The rearrangement uses TRBV27 and TRBJ2-2; the match to TRBD1 covers 9 bases. Unmatched junction bases numbered 4, after V lost 8 bases and J lost 0 bases. CDR1 is MNHEY, CDR2 SMNVEV, per germline (reference sequence). The CDR3 runs to 15 residues. CDR3 loop: CASGRTGANTGELFF. CDR3 bases: TGTGCCAGCGGGCGGACAGGGGCGAACACCGGGGAGCTGTTTTTT.

V usage is TRBV28 and J usage is TRBJ2-1, with TRBD2 matching 9 bases. The CDR3 runs 14 residues. CDR1 is MDHEN and CDR2 is SYDVKM in the germline V gene. The junction had 10 bases not matched to a gene; V was cut back by 8 bases and J by 8 bases. The CDR3 sequence is CASVGRGRDDEQFF. CDR3 DNA: TGTGCCAGCGTTGGGCGCGGGAGGGATGATGAGCAGTTCTTC.

This clone has a count of ten or more. The chain is built from TRBV5-4 and TRBJ2-7; D gene uncertain. CDR1 is SGHNT, CDR2 YYREEE, per germline (reference sequence). The CDR3 length is 13 residues. V gave up 0 bases and J gave up 4 bases, with 8 bases separating them. CDR3 coding DNA: TGTGCCAGCAGCTTGGATAATCGTTACGAGCAGTACTTC. Amino acid sequence: CASSLDNRYEQYF.